Reported below is one T cell receptor beta chain. Germline V gives CDR1 SGHRS, CDR2 YFSETQ. There are 15 residues in the CDR3. Deletions cut 4 bases from V and 5 bases from J, with 17 bases between. TCRdb analysed the RT-PCR reads with MiXCR anew, one entry per CDR3 protein. Among hundreds of thousands of distinct CDR3 sequences, about a sixth were seen once, and the ten largest hold less than 9.5%. This sample was included in a study of patients and donors after allogeneic stem cell transplantation. V is TRBV5-1 and J is TRBJ2-3, with D unclear. This TCR came from a human donor who was either an allogeneic HSCT recipient or a stem cell or donor lymphocyte infusion donor (not recorded which). It is not recorded whose cells these are; they may come from a transplant donor. What was sequenced was blood, either unsorted or a sorted T cell fraction (not recorded which). The CDR3 protein is CASSMTGPEEDTQYF. CDR3 sequence (DNA): TGCGCCAGCAGCATGACCGGCCCAGAGGAAGATACGCAGTATTTT.